The 12 T cell receptor beta chains given below trace back to one sample, sequenced in a study of cytomegalovirus exposure and HLA in healthy donors (dated by TCRdb to 2016 to 2017). The library was prepared using the immunoSEQ multiplex PCR assay. The multiplex PCR relied on a mix of 60 forward primers for TCR Vbeta segments and 13 reverse primers for TCR Jbeta segments. Here the immuneACCESS table is served through TCRdb, limited to in-frame sequences with V and J called. Missing clones are a known gap in these copies; in checked studies unresolved V genes cover under half, and the rest lacks a known reason. This sample has 220,000 or so clones in its table, and roughly 80% of those were observed once. Of the sample, about 3% falls within the top ten clones. The sequenced sample consisted of PBMCs. All receptors derive from a woman aged 35 to 49 in good health and CMV-seronegative.

The rearrangement uses TRBV7-6 and TRBJ2-3; possibly TRBD2 for D (5 bases). This CDR3 contains 14 residues. Trimming removed 7 bases from V and 3 bases from J, with 14 bases in between. Germline assignment: CDR1 SGHVS and CDR2 FNYEAQ. DNA of the CDR3: TGTGCCAGCACCGGGGAGTACGGGACAGATACGCAGTATTTT. Protein product: CASTGEYGTDTQYF.

The chain combines TRBV29-1 with TRBJ2-7; tentative D call: TRBD2 (5 bases). Germline lookup yields CDR1 SQVTM and CDR2 ANQGSEA. The V end was cut by 4 bases, the J end by 0 bases, with 7 bases between. There are 12 residues in the CDR3. The CDR3 DNA is TGCAGCGTTGCCGAGGGCTCCTACGAGCAGTACTTC. Translation gives CSVAEGSYEQYF.

The chain carries TRBV7-2 and TRBJ1-2; a possible D gene is TRBD1 (6 bases). The CDR3 covers 15 residues. V was clipped by 7 bases and J by 1 base, with 16 bases between them. The germline V gene has CDR1 SGHTA and CDR2 FQGNSA. This CDR3 reads CASIFRDTLNYGYTF. In DNA, the CDR3 is TGTGCCAGCATCTTCCGGGACACCCTTAACTATGGCTACACCTTC.

In its sample, this clone was seen once. The gene calls are TRBV2 and TRBJ2-3; D might be TRBD2 (6 bases). V was shortened by 6 bases and J by 8 bases, with 18 bases between the two germline ends. From germline, CDR1 is SNHLY and CDR2 FYNNEI. There are 14 residues in the CDR3. CDR3 sequence reads: CASSLAMGGGTQYF. The CDR3 DNA reads as TGTGCCAGCAGCCTCGCCATGGGGGGTGGTACGCAGTATTTT.

The rearrangement joins TRBV5-1 to TRBJ1-2; tentatively, D is TRBD1 (6 bases). V dropped 5 bases and J dropped 8 bases, with 16 bases sitting between them. Germline V gives CDR1 SGHRS, CDR2 YFSETQ. This CDR3 region has 13 residues. The CDR3 DNA follows: TGCGCCAGCAGACAACGCGGGGGGCGAGGCTACACCTTC. Translation gives CASRQRGGRGYTF.

The chain carries TRBV5-1 and TRBJ2-7, with D maybe TRBD2 (5 bases). Looked up from germline, CDR1 is SGHRS and CDR2 is YFSETQ. V lost 0 bases and J lost 0, with 7 bases in between. The CDR3 is 14 residues long. The CDR3: CASSLVGSSYEQYF. DNA for the CDR3: TGCGCCAGCAGCTTGGTGGGGAGCTCCTACGAGCAGTACTTC.

The gene calls are TRBV6-4 and TRBJ1-1; 7 bases fit TRBD1. CDR1 and CDR2 (germline): MRHNA, SNTAGT. J was trimmed by 1 base and V by 6 bases; bases with no gene match: 11. There are 16 residues in the CDR3. The CDR3 sequence is CASRRDRQGPNTEAFF. As DNA, the CDR3 is TGTGCCAGCAGACGGGACCGACAGGGCCCGAACACTGAAGCTTTCTTT.

V usage is TRBV6-1 and J usage is TRBJ2-7; possible D gene TRBD1, 6 bases. Germline loops: CDR1 MNHNS, CDR2 SASEGT. V was shortened by 3 bases and J by 1 base, with 10 bases between the two germline ends. This CDR3 has 14 amino acids. CDR3 nucleotide sequence: TGTGCCAGCAGTGATGGTAGGGGGTCCTACGAGCAGTACTTC. This gives the protein CASSDGRGSYEQYF.

The chain links TRBV30 to TRBJ2-7; 9 bases fit TRBD2. V lost 0 bases and J lost 6; bases outside the gene matches: 15. Germline V gives CDR1 GTSNPN, CDR2 SVGIG (reference sequence). The CDR3 is 17 amino acids. CDR3 bases: TGTGCCTGGAGTGTACCGGTAGGCTCGGCGGGAGGGAGCGAGCAGTACTTC. It codes for CAWSVPVGSAGGSEQYF.

The V call is TRBV19, the J call TRBJ1-2, with D possibly matching TRBD1 (6 bases). V shed 7 bases and J shed 3 bases, with 12 bases lying between them. The CDR3 covers 13 residues. The V gene's germline CDR1 is LNHDA and CDR2 SQIVND (reference sequence). The CDR3 nucleotides read TGTGCCAGTAATTTGGACAGATACTATGGCTACACCTTC. This sequence encodes CASNLDRYYGYTF.

The chain is built from TRBV7-2 and TRBJ2-1, with a possible D match to TRBD2 (6 bases). The V and J ends lost 1 base and 6 bases respectively, with 16 bases between them. Germline CDR1 reads SGHTA; CDR2 reads FQGNSA. CDR3 size: 16 residues. The CDR3 coding sequence is TGTGCCAGCAGCTTAGTTGCCGGCGGGATAGGCAATGAGCAGTTCTTC. Protein: CASSLVAGGIGNEQFF.

The rearrangement uses TRBV28 and TRBJ1-1; D is ambiguous. This CDR3 is built from 14 residues. Between the trimmed V and J ends, which lost 4 bases and 0 bases, there was a span of 9 bases. From germline, CDR1 is MDHEN and CDR2 SYDVKM. The CDR3: CASSSAAVNTEAFF. The DNA for the CDR3 is TGTGCCAGCAGTTCCGCGGCGGTGAACACTGAAGCTTTCTTT.